A single sample gave rise to the 23 T cell receptor beta chains below, sequenced in a study of vaccination effects on CD4 cells after COVID-19. Under the ViraFEST assay, PBMC were stimulated with viral peptide pools so that antigen-specific CD4+ T cells expanded. Sequencing was performed afterwards. When around nine days of culture had elapsed, CD4+ T cells were isolated. People in the vaccine group had not been infected with SARS-CoV-2 before, and their nucleocapsid antibodies were negative. This table comes from immunoSEQ multiplex PCR, and its TCRdb copy is limited to in-frame clones, with some not included. The sample has roughly 25,000 clones; just under 75% are singletons. Which antigens these TCRs recognize remains unknown. The sample here was CD4+ T cells from PBMCs cultured with SARS-CoV-2 spike peptides, taken before COVID-19 vaccination. These receptors were obtained from a human donor who received a COVID-19 vaccine.

The genes are TRBV12-3 or TRBV12-4 and TRBJ2-4; TRBD1 or TRBD2 may be the D gene (7 bases each). V was cut by 5 bases and J by 4 bases, with 9 bases left in between. CDR3 size: 13 residues. The CDR3 sequence: CASSQGGKNIQYF. For the CDR3, the DNA is TGTGCCAGCAGTCAGGGGGGGAAAAACATTCAGTACTTC.

V gene TRBV18 combines with J gene TRBJ2-2; possibly TRBD2 for D (5 bases). Trimming cost V 2 bases and J 5 bases, with 12 bases left between them. The CDR3 extends over 15 amino acids. Looked up from germline, CDR1 is KGHSH and CDR2 is LQKENI. The CDR3, as DNA: TGTGCCAGCTCACCAGGGTCGGGGTCTACCGGGGAGCTGTTTTTT. It is translated as CASSPGSGSTGELFF.

The gene calls are TRBV6-6 and TRBJ2-3; 9 positions agree with TRBD2. The CDR3 is 17 amino acids. With V trimmed by 5 bases and J by 2 bases, 11 bases remained unmatched. Per the germline V gene, CDR1 is MNHNY and CDR2 is SVGAGI (reference sequence). DNA of the CDR3: TGTGCCAGCAGTCCCCGTGGTAGCGGGGGCCCCACAGATACGCAGTATTTT. Protein sequence: CASSPRGSGGPTDTQYF.

This chain connects TRBV7-2 to TRBJ2-7; TRBD1 aligns across 9 bases. The CDR3 extends over 13 amino acids. The germline gives CDR1 SGHTA, CDR2 FQGNSA. With V trimmed by 6 bases and J by 3 bases, 3 bases remained unmatched. CDR3 bases: TGTGCCAGCAGGTTGACAGGGGGCTACGAGCAGTACTTC. Amino acids: CASRLTGGYEQYF.

This chain connects TRBV23-1 to TRBJ2-5; D perhaps matches TRBD2 (6 bases). TRBV23-1 is placed among ORFs of uncertain function. Trimming shortened V by 1 base and J by 4 bases, and 13 bases separated the two germline ends. This CDR3 has 15 residues. The CDR3 reads CASSQLAAGGETQYF. CDR3 DNA sequence: TGCGCCAGCAGTCAATTGGCGGCCGGGGGAGAGACCCAGTACTTC.

The rearrangement joins TRBV7-9 to TRBJ2-2; 12 nucleotides align to TRBD2. The CDR3 runs to 16 residues. CDR1 SEHNR and CDR2 FQNEAQ come from the germline V gene (reference sequence). Germline trimming cut 5 bases from V and 6 bases from J; bases unmatched to any gene: 7. The CDR3 DNA follows: TGTGCCAGCAGCCCTCGACTAGCGGGAGCGCCCGGGGAGCTGTTTTTT. Translation: CASSPRLAGAPGELFF.

The rearrangement links TRBV7-9 to TRBJ2-7; 10 bases match TRBD1. J was trimmed by 6 bases and V by 1 base; bases with no gene match: 3. The CDR3 is made up of 14 amino acids. Germline V gives CDR1 SEHNR, CDR2 FQNEAQ (reference sequence). The chain's CDR3 is CASSLEGQGFEQYF. As DNA, the CDR3 is TGTGCCAGCAGCTTAGAGGGACAGGGGTTCGAGCAGTACTTC.

This clone was seen a few times. The chain joins TRBV5-1 to TRBJ1-5; D ambiguous. Trimming took 0 bases from V and 4 from J, leaving 8 bases between them. The CDR3 has 14 residues. Germline V lookup: CDR1 SGHRS, CDR2 YFSETQ. CDR3 protein: CASSLDGRNQPQHF. CDR3 bases: TGCGCCAGCAGCTTGGACGGTCGGAATCAGCCCCAGCATTTT.

There are a few counts of this clone. The chain recombines TRBV19 with TRBJ2-7; TRBD2 is a possible D gene (5 bases). Trimming left V 6 bases short and J 4 bases short, with 13 bases between. The germline CDR1 and CDR2 sequences are LNHDA and SQIVND (reference sequence). The CDR3 extends over 13 amino acids. Written as DNA, the CDR3 is TGTGCCAGTAGCATTGAGGGCGGGTACGAGCAGTACTTC. Translating it yields CASSIEGGYEQYF.

This clone was seen only a few times. As DNA, the CDR3 is TGTGCCAGCAGCCAAGATCGGGGACTAGCGGGGATCACAGATACGCAGTATTTT. Translated, it gives CASSQDRGLAGITDTQYF. The V gene is TRBV3-1 (or the pseudogene TRBV3-2), the J gene TRBJ2-3, with 13 positions matching TRBD2. V lost 0 bases and J lost 2; bases outside the gene matches: 5. The germline CDR1 and CDR2 sequences are LGHDT and YNNKEL (reference sequence). CDR3 length: 18 amino acids.

The chain uses TRBV5-1 and TRBJ1-1; D perhaps matches TRBD1 (6 bases). Germline loops: CDR1 SGHRS, CDR2 YFSETQ. The CDR3 covers 14 residues. V lost 1 base and J 4 bases, leaving 11 bases between the germline ends. The CDR3 DNA is TGCGCCAGCAGCTTGCTGGGGGGCTCCACTGAAGCTTTCTTT. As protein: CASSLLGGSTEAFF.

The gene calls are TRBV5-1 and TRBJ2-1; D unresolved. The V end was cut by 0 bases, the J end by 9 bases, with 7 bases between. This CDR3 contains 12 residues. CDR1 is SGHRS and CDR2 is YFSETQ in the germline V gene. CDR3 nucleotides: TGCGCCAGCAGCTTGGGACTTAGTGAGCAGTTCTTC. This encodes CASSLGLSEQFF. The full variable domain, rest sourced from reference TRBV5-1 and TRBJ2-1, is KAGVTQTPRYLIKTRGQQVTLSCSPISGHRSVSWYQQTPGQGLQFLFEYFSETQRNKGNFPGRFSGRQFSNSRSEMNVSTLELGDSALYLCASSLGLSEQFFGPGTRLTVL.

This clone turned up a few times. This chain joins TRBV5-1 and TRBJ2-1; TRBD1 matches at 9 bases. The V and J ends lost 0 bases and 8 bases, in that order; junction bases with no gene match: 3. The CDR3 covers 14 residues. Germline CDR1 SGHRS, CDR2 YFSETQ. The CDR3 coding sequence is TGCGCCAGCAGCTTGGGACAGGGGGTCGATGAGCAGTTCTTC. Translation: CASSLGQGVDEQFF.

This clone was seen a handful of times. The rearrangement uses TRBV3-1 (or the pseudogene TRBV3-2) and TRBJ1-1; no reliable D call. This CDR3 comprises 14 residues. V lost 1 base to trimming and J lost 6 bases, with 12 bases between them. The germline gives CDR1 LGHDT, CDR2 YNNKEL (reference sequence). The CDR3 sequence is CASSQGAGSPEAFF. The CDR3 DNA reads TGTGCCAGCAGCCAAGGAGCAGGAAGCCCTGAAGCTTTCTTT.

This clone is termed medium-sized (0.01 to 0.1%). The chain uses TRBV27 and TRBJ1-5, with D tentatively TRBD1 (5 bases). In germline, CDR1 is MNHEY, CDR2 SMNVEV (reference sequence). The ends were cut back, 1 base at V and 0 bases at J, with 7 bases in the middle. This CDR3 has 15 residues. The CDR3 protein is CASSLWGDSNQPQHF. Written as DNA, the CDR3 is TGTGCCAGCAGTTTATGGGGGGATAGCAATCAGCCCCAGCATTTT.

Only a few counts were recorded for this clone. This sequence joins TRBV15 and TRBJ1-3, with D perhaps matching TRBD1 (5 bases). The V gene's germline CDR1 is LNHNV and CDR2 YYDKDF (reference sequence). The CDR3 covers 16 residues. V shed 5 bases and J shed 0 bases, with 14 bases lying between them. The chain's CDR3 is CATSLMDIRSGNTIYF. In DNA, the CDR3 is TGTGCCACCAGCTTGATGGACATTCGCTCTGGAAACACCATATATTTT.

Of note for this clone: Additional DNA sequences in this sample encode the identical CDR3. The V call is TRBV15, the J call TRBJ1-5; D is perhaps TRBD1 (5 bases). V was pared by 0 bases and J by 4 bases, with 10 bases between. Germline CDR1 is LNHNV and CDR2 is YYDKDF (reference sequence). The CDR3 totals 15 residues. The CDR3 region has the DNA TGTGCCACCAGCAGAGATCCGGGGGGGAATCAGCCCCAGCATTTT. As protein: CATSRDPGGNQPQHF. The full variable domain, rest sourced from reference TRBV15 and TRBJ1-5, is DAMVIQNPRYQVTQFGKPVTLSCSQTLNHNVMYWYQQKSSQAPKLLFHYYDKDFNNEADTPDNFQSRRPNTSFCFLDIRSPGLGDTAMYLCATSRDPGGNQPQHFGDGTRLSIL.

The chain is built from TRBV19 and TRBJ1-5, with 9 bases lining up with TRBD1. The V gene end was trimmed by 5 bases and the J gene end by 5 bases; junction bases not matched to a gene: 7. The V gene's germline CDR1 is LNHDA and CDR2 SQIVND (reference sequence). This CDR3 is 15 amino acids long. For the CDR3, the DNA is TGTGCCAGTAGTGGAACAGGGGGCTTTCATCAGCCCCAGCATTTT. Translated: CASSGTGGFHQPQHF.

This rearrangement joins TRBV29-1 to TRBJ2-1, with TRBD1 identical over 8 bases. In germline, CDR1 is SQVTM, CDR2 ANQGSEA. Unmatched junction bases numbered 6, after V lost 7 bases and J lost 1 base. CDR3 length: 14 amino acids. CDR3 nucleotides: TGCAGCGGGAACAGGGGGAGGTCCTACAATGAGCAGTTCTTC. It is translated as CSGNRGRSYNEQFF.

The gene calls are TRBV2 and TRBJ2-1; D is unclear. V was shortened by 3 bases and J by 7 bases, with 16 bases between the two germline ends. From germline, CDR1 is SNHLY and CDR2 FYNNEI. This CDR3 spans 15 amino acids. The CDR3 loop reads CASSDSGSSINEQFF. The CDR3, as DNA: TGTGCCAGCAGTGACTCCGGGTCCTCTATAAATGAGCAGTTCTTC.

The chain carries TRBV12-5 and TRBJ2-1; D gene unclear. The CDR3 has 12 residues. With 6 bases removed from V and 2 bases from J, the gap between germline ends came to 5 bases. Germline-derived CDR1 and CDR2 are LGHNT and FRNRAP. CDR3 protein: CASGTTYNEQFF. DNA of the CDR3: TGTGCTAGTGGGACAACCTACAATGAGCAGTTCTTC.

This clone was observed a handful of times. V usage is TRBV10-1 and J usage is TRBJ1-3; D is unclear. Trimming took 5 bases from V and 7 from J, leaving 9 bases between them. The germline CDR1 and CDR2 sequences are WNHNN and SYGVQD (reference sequence). The CDR3 is 12 residues long. CDR3 loop: CASSLDGNTIYF. Here the CDR3 DNA reads TGCGCCAGCAGTCTGGACGGGAACACCATATATTTT.

J is TRBJ2-3 and V is TRBV10-1; D not certain. Trimming left V 5 bases short and J 0 bases short, with 6 bases between. This CDR3 has 13 residues. The germline gives CDR1 WNHNN, CDR2 SYGVQD (reference sequence). As DNA, the CDR3 is TGCGCCAGCAGTTCGGACAGCACAGATACGCAGTATTTT. As protein: CASSSDSTDTQYF.